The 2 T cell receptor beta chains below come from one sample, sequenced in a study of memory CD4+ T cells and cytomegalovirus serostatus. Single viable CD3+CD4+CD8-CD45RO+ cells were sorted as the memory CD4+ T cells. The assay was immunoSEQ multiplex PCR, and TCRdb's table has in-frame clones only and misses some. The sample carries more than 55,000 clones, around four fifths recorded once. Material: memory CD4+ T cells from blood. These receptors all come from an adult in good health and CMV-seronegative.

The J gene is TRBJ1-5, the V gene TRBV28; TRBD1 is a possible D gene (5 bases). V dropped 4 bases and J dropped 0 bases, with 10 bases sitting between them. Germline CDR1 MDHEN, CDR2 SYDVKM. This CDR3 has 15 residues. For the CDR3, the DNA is TGTGCCAGCAGTTATCCGACAGATAGCAATCAGCCCCAGCATTTT. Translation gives CASSYPTDSNQPQHF.

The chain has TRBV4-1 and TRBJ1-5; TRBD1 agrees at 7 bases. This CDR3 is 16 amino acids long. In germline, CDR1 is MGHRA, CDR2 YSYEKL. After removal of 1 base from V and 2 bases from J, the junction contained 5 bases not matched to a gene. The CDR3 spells CASSQGDTGGNQPQHF. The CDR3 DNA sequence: TGCGCCAGCAGCCAAGGAGACACAGGGGGCAATCAGCCCCAGCATTTT.